Listed below are T cell receptor beta chains from one sample, sequenced in a study of blood T cell repertoires in COVID-19. The table came from immunoSEQ multiplex PCR; TCRdb's copy has only in-frame clones and leaves some out. The data hold around 210,000 clones, with approximately 87% observed a single time. The sample comprised peripheral blood. Receptors originate from a woman in her seventies with acute or convalescent COVID-19. Each CDR3 is given with its conserved first and last residue. A D gene is named only where the DNA matches it firmly. Expanded clones get a size class; other rows say once, few or many, or leave the size out.

D	size	length	J	V	CDR3	DNA
TRBD1	-	13	TRBJ2-5	TRBV29-1	CSSDRVAAETQYF	TGCAGCTCGGACAGGGTCGCGGCGGAGACCCAGTACTTC
-	-	13	TRBJ1-1	TRBV6-2/TRBV6-3	CASSYHTGSEAFF	TGTGCCAGCAGTTACCACACAGGCTCGGAAGCTTTCTTT
-	-	13	TRBJ2-7	TRBV5-1	CASSSDGNYEQYF	TGCGCCAGCAGCTCCGACGGGAACTACGAGCAGTACTTC
TRBD2	-	18	TRBJ2-1	TRBV3-1/TRBV3-2	CASSLGTSGGGTYNEQFF	TGTGCCAGCAGCCTTGGGACTAGTGGGGGCGGGACTTACAATGAGCAGTTCTTC
TRBD1	-	15	TRBJ1-2	TRBV11-2	CASSRTGTGNYGYTF	TGTGCCAGCAGCCGTACCGGGACAGGGAACTATGGCTACACCTTC
-	few	15	TRBJ2-5	TRBV4-1	CASSQDPGVGETQYF	TGCGCCAGCAGCCAAGACCCCGGGGTTGGAGAGACCCAGTACTTC
-	-	15	TRBJ2-7	TRBV19	CASSIVPTVPYEQYF	TGTGCCAGTAGTATAGTTCCGACAGTACCCTACGAGCAGTACTTC
TRBD1	-	16	TRBJ2-2	TRBV18	CASSLQGARATGELFF	TGTGCCAGCTCACTCCAGGGGGCGAGGGCCACCGGGGAGCTGTTTTTT
TRBD1	-	15	TRBJ1-5	TRBV6-5	CASSTQGTSNQPQHF	TGTGCCAGCTCGACACAGGGGACTTCCAATCAGCCCCAGCATTTT
-	-	15	TRBJ1-1	TRBV7-9	CASSLARAGEAEAFF	TGTGCCAGCAGCTTAGCCCGCGCGGGGGAGGCTGAAGCTTTCTTT
-	-	14	TRBJ1-3	TRBV28	CASGRQLSGNTIYF	TGTGCCAGCGGCCGACAGCTCTCTGGAAACACCATATATTTT
-	-	13	TRBJ1-1	TRBV14	CASSQNLVTEAFF	TGTGCCAGCAGCCAAAACCTAGTCACTGAAGCTTTCTTT
TRBD1	-	18	TRBJ2-2	TRBV27	CASSFDSPGQGYAGELFF	TGTGCCAGCAGTTTCGACTCCCCGGGACAGGGGTACGCCGGGGAGCTGTTTTTT
TRBD2	-	15	TRBJ2-3	TRBV6-6	CASSLSGGAIDTQYF	TGTGCCAGCAGTTTGAGCGGGGGGGCCATAGATACGCAGTATTTT
-	-	14	TRBJ1-6	TRBV11-2	CASSLAGYNSPLHF	TGTGCCAGCAGCTTAGCAGGGTATAATTCACCCCTCCACTTT
TRBD1	-	16	TRBJ1-5	TRBV5-1	CASSLGGVTGAQPQHF	TGCGCCAGCAGCTTGGGGGGGGTGACAGGGGCCCAGCCCCAGCATTTT
-	-	15	TRBJ2-7	TRBV19	CASSIGALSDYEQYF	TGTGCCAGTAGTATAGGGGCACTGTCGGACTACGAGCAGTACTTC
TRBD1	-	14	TRBJ2-2	TRBV10-2	CASRGTGRAGELFF	TGCGCCAGCAGGGGGACAGGGAGGGCCGGGGAGCTGTTTTTT
-	-	11	TRBJ2-7	TRBV5-1	CASIGRTVFSF	TGCGCCAGCATAGGACGGACAGTGTTCAGCTTC
-	-	13	TRBJ2-4	TRBV2	CASSPSAKNIQYF	TGTGCCAGCAGTCCCTCGGCCAAAAACATTCAGTACTTC
-	-	15	TRBJ2-2	TRBV7-2	CASSLDPSPTGELFF	TGTGCCAGCAGCTTAGATCCGAGCCCCACCGGGGAGCTGTTTTTT
TRBD1	-	16	TRBJ2-1	TRBV2	CASRVGTASSYNEQFF	TGTGCCAGCAGGGTCGGGACAGCGAGCTCCTACAATGAGCAGTTCTTC
-	-	12	TRBJ1-4	TRBV29-1	CSVRGLGEKLFF	TGCAGCGTTAGGGGATTGGGTGAAAAACTGTTTTTT
-	-	12	TRBJ2-7	TRBV28	CASSSLGYEQYF	TGTGCCAGCAGTTCACTCGGCTACGAGCAGTACTTC
-	-	14	TRBJ1-2	TRBV28	CASSLLELRYGYTF	TGTGCCAGCAGTCTTCTGGAGTTGCGGTATGGCTACACCTTC
TRBD2	-	15	TRBJ2-5	TRBV28	CASKEAAVGGETQYF	TGTGCCAGCAAAGAAGCCGCGGTCGGGGGGGAGACCCAGTACTTC
TRBD2	-	15	TRBJ2-1	TRBV6-1	CASSEPGLVTNEQFF	TGTGCCAGCAGTGAGCCGGGACTAGTGACCAATGAGCAGTTCTTC
-	-	15	TRBJ2-6	TRBV11-2	CASSIRQAGANVLTF	TGTGCCAGCAGCATCAGACAGGCTGGGGCCAACGTCCTGACTTTC
TRBD2	-	19	TRBJ2-2	TRBV11-2	CASSFPLPSGRKNTGELFF	TGTGCCAGCAGCTTCCCCTTACCAAGCGGGAGGAAGAACACCGGGGAGCTGTTTTTT
TRBD2	-	15	TRBJ2-2	TRBV29-1	CSGVSSGGPTGELFF	TGCAGCGGCGTCTCTTCGGGAGGGCCCACCGGGGAGCTGTTTTTT
-	-	15	TRBJ1-6	TRBV6-5	CASSRGVTYNSPLHF	TGTGCCAGCAGTCGGGGGGTCACCTATAATTCACCCCTCCACTTT
-	-	12	TRBJ2-2	TRBV2	CATEGMAGELFF	TGTGCCACGGAGGGGATGGCCGGGGAGCTGTTTTTT
TRBD1	-	14	TRBJ1-4	TRBV3-1/TRBV3-2	CASGTGTVNEKLFF	TGTGCCAGCGGAACCGGGACAGTTAATGAAAAACTGTTTTTT
-	-	13	TRBJ2-1	TRBV3-1/TRBV3-2	CASSQDLGDEQFF	TGTGCCAGCAGCCAAGATTTAGGGGATGAGCAGTTCTTC